This TCR beta chain was profiled in a study of neurological immune-mediated disorders. The germline gives CDR1 SGHRS, CDR2 YFSETQ. This CDR3 has 17 residues. V trimming: 3 bases; J trimming: 0 bases; junction bases outside the gene matches: 5. The study, taken as a whole, reports: The multiple sclerosis repertoire cluster was not associated with any clinical or MRI feature, with the authors stating that larger cohorts are needed.

The cDNA was produced through 5'RACE with 10-nucleotide random UMIs. TCRdb passed the 5' RACE reads through MiXCR, listing each CDR3 protein once. Altogether roughly 75,000 distinct CDR3 sequences are present, roughly 2.6% being singletons, with the ten largest covering about 1.1%. The unsorted libraries were made from 2 million PBMCs kept at -80 C. Ten or more counts support this clonotype. What it binds is unknown. The chain recombines TRBV5-1 with TRBJ2-1, with TRBD2 matching 11 bases. The clonotype originates from a woman aged 25 to 39 with multiple sclerosis. Source material: PBMCs. CDR3 DNA sequence: TGCGCCAGCAGCTCGGGACTAGCGGTCCTCTCCTACAATGAGCAGTTCTTC. This codes for CASSSGLAVLSYNEQFF.